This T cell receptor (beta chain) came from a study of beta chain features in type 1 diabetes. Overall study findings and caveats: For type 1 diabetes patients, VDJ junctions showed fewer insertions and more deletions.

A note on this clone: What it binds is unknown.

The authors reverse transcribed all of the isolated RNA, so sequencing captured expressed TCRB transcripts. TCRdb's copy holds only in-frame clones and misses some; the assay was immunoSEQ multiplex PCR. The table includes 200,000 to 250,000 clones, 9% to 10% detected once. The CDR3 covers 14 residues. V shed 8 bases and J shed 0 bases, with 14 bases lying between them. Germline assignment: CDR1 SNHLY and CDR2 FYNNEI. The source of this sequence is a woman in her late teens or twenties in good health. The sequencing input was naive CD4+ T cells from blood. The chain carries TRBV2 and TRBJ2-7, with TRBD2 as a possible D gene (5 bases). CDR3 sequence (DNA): TGTGCCAGCTGCGGGCAGGACCCCTCCTACGAGCAGTACTTC. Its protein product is CASCGQDPSYEQYF.